These T cell receptor beta chains were read from a single sample in a study of tumor-infiltrating lymphocytes in oesophageal squamous cell carcinoma. In TCRdb, the PCR reads were re-called with MiXCR into one record per CDR3 protein. The sample has roughly 21,000 distinct CDR3 sequences; around 39% are singletons. Sequencing input: esophageal tumor tissue. These receptors were obtained from a male donor with esophageal squamous cell carcinoma. The CDR3 runs from the conserved cysteine through the conserved F or W. D genes are given only for firm matches. Only some rows state a clone size, as once, few, many or a class for expanded clones.

>TRBV19|TRBJ2-1|.|.
TGTGCCAGTAGTCCCGGGACCTCCTACAATGAGCAGTTCTTC
CASSPGTSYNEQFF
>TRBV9|TRBJ2-5|few|.
TGTGCCAGCAGCCCGAGGAGGGGCCAAGAGACCCAGTACTTC
CASSPRRGQETQYF
>TRBV5-1|TRBJ1-6|.|.
TGCGCCAGCAGATTGGTAGCGGGGAGCTCCTACGAGCAGTACTTT
CASRLVAGSSYEQYF
>TRBV6-1|TRBJ2-1|many|.
TGTGCCAGCAGTTATAGTGGTTCCTACGAGCAGTTCTTC
CASSYSGSYEQFF
>TRBV28|TRBJ2-4|few|TRBD1
TGTGCCAGCAGTTCCTCCGGGACAGGGGATCGAAACATTCAGTACTTC
CASSSSGTGDRNIQYF
>TRBV7-7|TRBJ2-3|.|TRBD1
TGTGCTAGCAGCTTAGGGGGTTGGGGGACAGGGGCCGGAGATACGCAGTATTTT
CASSLGGWGTGAGDTQYF
>TRBV7-2|TRBJ1-2|medium-sized|TRBD1
TGTGCCAGTTCTCCGGGACAGGGACGCTATGGCTACACCTTC
CASSPGQGRYGYTF
>TRBV7-3|TRBJ2-1|once|TRBD2
TGTGCCAGCAGCTTAAAGGGAGCCGGGACTAGCACACGTTCTTCCTACAATGAGCAGTTCTTC
CASSLKGAGTSTRSSYNEQFF
>TRBV12-3/TRBV12-4|TRBJ2-4|.|TRBD2
TGTGCCAGCAGTAGCGGGGGGGCCTTAAACATTCAGTACTTC
CASSSGGALNIQYF
>TRBV5-1|TRBJ2-7|.|.
TGCGCCAGCAGCCTCGGGGGTAACCGGGGGCGGAGCTCCTACGAGCAGTACTTC
CASSLGGNRGRSSYEQYF
>TRBV6-6|TRBJ2-1|.|TRBD2
TGTGCCAGCAGTTCGGGACTAGCGGGAGGGAAGCAGTTCTTC
CASSSGLAGGKQFF
>TRBV5-6|TRBJ2-5|many|.
TGTGCCAGCAGCTGGGGGCGGGACTCCCAGGAGACCCAGTACTTC
CASSWGRDSQETQYF
>TRBV25-1|TRBJ2-7|many|TRBD2
TGTGCCAGCAGCATCCGGGAGGGCCCCTACGAGCAGTACTTC
CASSIREGPYEQYF
>TRBV6-4|TRBJ2-5|few|.
TGTGCCAGCAGTTACTCCACAGGGAGATGGGTCCAAGAGACCCAGTACTTC
CASSYSTGRWVQETQYF
>TRBV7-6|TRBJ2-6|.|.
.
CASSLRDSRGRAVLRF
>TRBV7-2|TRBJ2-7|.|.
TGTGCCAGCAGCTTTACCCTAGACGAGCAGTACTTC
CASSFTLDEQYF
>TRBV6-6|TRBJ2-6|medium-sized|.
TGTGCCAGCAGTTACAGGGAAGTTCCCTACTCTGGGGCCAACGTCCTGACTTTC
CASSYREVPYSGANVLTF
>TRBV7-7|TRBJ2-5|few|TRBD2
TGTGCTAGCAGCCCAATCCGGGGCGGGGGAAGGGAGACCCAGTACTTC
CASSPIRGGGRETQYF
>TRBV7-6|TRBJ1-2|.|TRBD1
TGTGCCAGCAGCTCCGGACAGGGACTTGGCGGCTACACCTTC
CASSSGQGLGGYTF
>TRBV12-5|TRBJ2-4|.|.
.
CASGLVGLSRSLRAVLRF
>TRBV2|TRBJ2-3|many|.
TGTGCCAGCAGCGCTGACCCCGCATCTCCAGATACGCAGTATTTT
CASSADPASPDTQYF
>TRBV12-3/TRBV12-4|TRBJ2-5|many|TRBD2
TGTGCCAGCAGTTTGGGGCGGGGGGGCCAAGAGACCCAGTACTTC
CASSLGRGGQETQYF
>TRBV28|TRBJ1-1|many|.
TGTGCCAGCAGTTTAAACCTCATGAACACTGAAGCTTTCTTT
CASSLNLMNTEAFF
>TRBV7-2|TRBJ1-1|.|TRBD1
TGTGCCAGCAGCACTCAGACAGGGGGAGGCACTGAAGCTTTCTTT
CASSTQTGGGTEAFF
>TRBV6-1|TRBJ1-1|many|.
TGTGCCAGCAGTTCATGGGCGGCGGAGGCTTTCTTT
CASSSWAAEAFF
>TRBV11-3|TRBJ2-3|.|TRBD2
TGTGCCAGCAGCTCCGGGACTAGCGGGAGATGGGGCACAGATACGCAGTATTTT
CASSSGTSGRWGTDTQYF
>TRBV7-3|TRBJ2-3|once|TRBD2
TGTGCCAGCAGCCCGGGACTAGCGGGGGCCCACCCGAACACCGGGGAGCTGTATTTT
CASSPGLAGAHPNTGELYF
>TRBV5-4|TRBJ2-5|.|TRBD2
TGTGCCAGCAGCCGGGCTAGCGGGAGGGAAGAGACCCAGTACTTC
CASSRASGREETQYF
>TRBV18|TRBJ1-5|many|.
TGTGCCAGCTCACCACCAGGTGATAGCAATCAGCCCCAGCATTTT
CASSPPGDSNQPQHF
>TRBV5-1|TRBJ2-7|.|TRBD1
TGCGCCAGCAGCCCGACTCGGACAGGGATGAGCGAGCAGTACTTC
CASSPTRTGMSEQYF
>TRBV7-2|TRBJ2-7|medium-sized|.
TGTGCCAGCAGCTTAGGGGGGAACTACGAGCAGTACTTC
CASSLGGNYEQYF
>TRBV5-6|TRBJ2-5|once|TRBD2
TGTGCCAGCAGCTTACCTAGCGGGGGGGCTGGGAAGACCCAGTACTTC
CASSLPSGGAGKTQYF
>TRBV4-1|TRBJ1-5|many|TRBD1
TGCGCCAGTTCTAGACAGGGAATAGAGCCCCAGCATTTT
CASSRQGIEPQHF
>TRBV7-9|TRBJ2-4|.|.
TGTGCCAGCAGCCGCCCTTCCAGTTATCACATTCAGTACTTC
CASSRPSSYHIQYF
>TRBV7-2|TRBJ2-5|.|.
TGTGCCAGCAGCTTATGGGAGGTCAGCCAGGAGACCCAGTACTTC
CASSLWEVSQETQYF
>TRBV12-3/TRBV12-4|TRBJ2-1|.|.
TGTGCCAGCAAAACGGGTAATGAGCAGTTCTTC
CASKTGNEQFF
>TRBV7-2|TRBJ1-2|medium-sized|.
TGTGCCAGCAGCTTTGGAACCCCGAGGGAGGGTTGGGGCTACACCTTC
CASSFGTPREGWGYTF
>TRBV7-8|TRBJ1-4|many|TRBD1
TGTGCCAGCAGCTTACTGACAGGGGGGAAACTGTTTTTT
CASSLLTGGKLFF
>TRBV7-6|TRBJ2-1|once|.
TGTGCCAGCAGCCTGACTAGAGGGGATGAGCAGTTCTTC
CASSLTRGDEQFF
>TRBV4-1|TRBJ2-1|many|.
TGCGCCAGCAGCCAAGCTCAAGCCGGGACTGACAGTACAAATGAGCAGTTCTTC
CASSQAQAGTDSTNEQFF
>TRBV11-2|TRBJ1-4|many|TRBD1
TGTGCCAGCAGCCCTTTTTTTGGGACAGGGGATGAAAAACTGTTTTTT
CASSPFFGTGDEKLFF
>TRBV28|TRBJ2-5|few|TRBD1
TGTGCCAGCAGTTTCCGGGACAGAACTCAAGAGACCCAGTACTTC
CASSFRDRTQETQYF
>TRBV7-3|TRBJ2-5|.|TRBD2
TGTGCCAGCAGCTTTGGCGGGAGGCGGGAAGAGACCCAGTACTTC
CASSFGGRREETQYF
>TRBV2|TRBJ2-7|few|.
TGTGCCAGCAGTGAAGCGGGTTTCTCCTACGAGCAGTACTTC
CASSEAGFSYEQYF
>TRBV11-2|TRBJ2-1|many|.
TGTGCCAGCAGCTTAGTAGTAGGGGCTCTCTACAATGAGCAGTTCTTC
CASSLVVGALYNEQFF
>TRBV7-9|TRBJ1-2|medium-sized|.
TGTGCCAGCAGCGCCCCCCCACTCTCGTGGGGCTACACCTTC
CASSAPPLSWGYTF
>TRBV11-3|TRBJ2-6|many|.
.
CASSLWRECGLHLRF
>TRBV11-3|TRBJ2-1|.|.
TGTGCCAGCAGCTTAGAGAGGGGGCTAGCGGGCTACAATGAGCAGTTCTTC
CASSLERGLAGYNEQFF
>TRBV11-2|TRBJ2-4|.|.
TGTGCCAGCAGCCCCGGAGGAGAGGGGTTGGGAGATACGCAGTACTTC
CASSPGGEGLGDTQYF
>TRBV7-9|TRBJ2-1|few|.
TGTGCCAGCACCTTGGACGGGGAGGACGAGCAGTTCTTC
CASTLDGEDEQFF
>TRBV6-1|TRBJ2-7|many|TRBD1
TGTGCCAGCAGTTCCGGGACAGGGGGTAGGTCACCCCTCCACTTC
CASSSGTGGRSPLHF
>TRBV5-4|TRBJ2-1|few|TRBD1
TGCGCCAGCACCACCAGGGGGCTTGAAAATGAGCAGTTCTTC
CASTTRGLENEQFF
>TRBV12-3/TRBV12-4|TRBJ1-2|.|TRBD1
TGTGCCAGCAGTCAGACAGGGTCGAGGTGGGGCTACACCTTC
CASSQTGSRWGYTF
>TRBV5-1|TRBJ1-1|medium-sized|.
TGCGCCAGCAGCCCACTTGCCCCGACAGGCCCCCACACTGAAGCTTTCTTT
CASSPLAPTGPHTEAFF